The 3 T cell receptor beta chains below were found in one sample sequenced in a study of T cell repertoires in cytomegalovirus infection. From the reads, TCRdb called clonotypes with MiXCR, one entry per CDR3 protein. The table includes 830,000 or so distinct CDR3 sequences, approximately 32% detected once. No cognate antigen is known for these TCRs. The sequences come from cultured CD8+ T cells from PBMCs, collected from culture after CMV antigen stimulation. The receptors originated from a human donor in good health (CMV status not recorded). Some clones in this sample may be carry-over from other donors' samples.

The CDR3 is CASRPTGENIQYF. CDR3 in DNA: TGTGCCAGCAGACCAACAGGGGAGAACATTCAGTACTTC. The V and J genes are TRBV7-6 and TRBJ2-4; the match to TRBD1 covers 7 bases. The V segment lost 6 bases and the J segment 7 bases; nucleotides outside the gene matches: 6. Germline V lookup: CDR1 SGHVS, CDR2 FNYEAQ. CDR3 length: 13 residues.

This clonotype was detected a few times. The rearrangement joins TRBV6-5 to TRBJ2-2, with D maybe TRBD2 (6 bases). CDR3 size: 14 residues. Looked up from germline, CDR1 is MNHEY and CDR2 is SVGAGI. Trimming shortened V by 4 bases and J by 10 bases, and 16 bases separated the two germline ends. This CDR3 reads CASSSRAGMMELFF. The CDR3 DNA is TGTGCCAGCAGTTCTCGGGCGGGGATGATGGAGCTGTTTTTT.

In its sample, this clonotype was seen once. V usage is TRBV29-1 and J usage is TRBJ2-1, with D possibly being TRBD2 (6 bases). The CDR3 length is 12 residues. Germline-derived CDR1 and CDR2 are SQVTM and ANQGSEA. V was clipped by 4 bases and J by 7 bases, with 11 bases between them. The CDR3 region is CSVGRVGNEQFF. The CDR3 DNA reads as TGCAGCGTTGGGAGGGTTGGGAATGAGCAGTTCTTC.